This TCR beta chain was retrieved from a study of shared clonotypes between healthy human individuals. Donation came from healthy HIV-negative adults that had no recent acute infections or vaccinations. The germline V gene has CDR1 SGHRS and CDR2 YFSETQ. V trimming: 3 bases; J trimming: 2 bases; junction bases outside the gene matches: 5. CDR3 length: 14 residues. Sequencing was performed with immunoSEQ multiplex PCR; in TCRdb, only in-frame clones are kept and a portion is missing. The sample holds approximately 2.5 million clones, over 85% seen once. The source material was naive CD4+ T cells from PBMCs. Regarding subset: CD45RA+ positively selected. The TCR originated in a man between 18 and 35 years old in good health. Some clones in this sample may be carry-over from other donors' samples. This chain uses TRBV5-1 with TRBJ2-7; 7 bases are a match to TRBD1. The CDR3 bases are TGCGCCAGCAGCTCTTCGGGACAGCCCTACGAGCAGTACTTC. It codes for CASSSSGQPYEQYF.